Each of the 28 T cell receptor beta chains below was sequenced from the same sample in a study of T-cell reconstitution after alpha-beta-depleted transplantation in children. Unique molecular identifiers were incorporated into the prepared TCRbeta library. TCRdb redid the calling of the PCR reads with MiXCR, one entry per CDR3 protein. The sample has about 290,000 distinct CDR3 sequences, around 9.1% seen once. The specimen comprised PBMCs, sampled before TCRalphabeta/CD19-depleted stem cell transplant. The receptors were gathered from a boy under two years old with acute myeloid leukemia, due to receive a stem cell transplant.

There are many counts of this clonotype. The chain combines TRBV7-2 with TRBJ2-5, with a tentative D call TRBD2 (7 bases). The CDR3 is 13 amino acids. Germline V CDR1 and CDR2: SGHTA, FQGNSA. Trimming took off 5 bases at V and 5 bases at J, with 12 bases between the two ends. CDR3 region: CASSGGARETQYF. DNA of the CDR3: TGTGCCAGCAGCGGGGGGGCCAGGGAGACCCAGTACTTC.

This clonotype was observed once. J is TRBJ2-2 and V is TRBV6-1, with TRBD1 as a possible D gene (6 bases). This CDR3 is built from 16 residues. Germline CDR1 and CDR2: MNHNS and SASEGT. The ends were cut back, 6 bases at V and 9 bases at J, with 23 bases in the middle. The CDR3 DNA is TGTGCCAGCAGCTTCAACGGGACACCCGACAACTGGGAGCTGTTTTTT. Encoded protein: CASSFNGTPDNWELFF.

This clonotype showed up many times. The chain links TRBV30 to TRBJ2-7; TRBD1 agrees at 8 bases. This CDR3 is 12 amino acids long. Germline assignment: CDR1 GTSNPN and CDR2 SVGIG (reference sequence). With V trimmed by 7 bases and J by 7 bases, 9 bases remained unmatched. CDR3 region: CALYRGRREQYF. In DNA form, the CDR3 reads TGTGCCTTGTACAGGGGGAGGCGGGAGCAGTACTTC.

This clonotype was detected a few times. The chain is built from TRBV19 and TRBJ1-2, with a possible D match to TRBD1 (5 bases). Trimming removed 5 bases from V and 2 bases from J, with 9 bases in between. Germline V lookup: CDR1 LNHDA, CDR2 SQIVND (reference sequence). This CDR3 is built from 13 residues. The chain's CDR3 is CASSRRGNYGYTF. CDR3 DNA: TGTGCCAGTAGTCGGCGGGGGAACTATGGCTACACCTTC.

The rearrangement links TRBV5-1 to TRBJ2-7; 7 bases align to TRBD2. CDR3 size: 15 residues. V trimming: 4 bases; J trimming: 5 bases; junction bases outside the gene matches: 12. Germline-derived CDR1 and CDR2 are SGHRS and YFSETQ. The CDR3 nucleotides are TGCGCCAGCAGCACACTGACTAGCAGGGACGACGAGCAGTACTTC. Its protein product is CASSTLTSRDDEQYF.

The chain uses TRBV6-5 and TRBJ2-5, with TRBD1 matching over 7 bases. The junction had 10 bases not matched to a gene; V was cut back by 2 bases and J by 4 bases. The CDR3 consists of 16 residues. Germline V gene data show CDR1 as MNHEY and CDR2 as SVGAGI. CDR3 sequence reads: CASSYGPDRLAETQYF. CDR3 nucleotides: TGTGCCAGCAGTTACGGGCCGGACAGGTTAGCAGAGACCCAGTACTTC.

This clonotype appeared many times. The chain couples TRBV14 to TRBJ2-7; 7 bases match TRBD1. CDR3 size: 13 residues. The germline CDR1 and CDR2 sequences are SGHDN and FVKESK. Trimming at V came to 10 bases and at J to 2 bases, leaving 8 bases not matched to a gene. CDR3 DNA sequence: TGTGCCAACTCGATACAGGGGACCTACGAGCAGTACTTC. This gives the protein CANSIQGTYEQYF. Using reference TRBV14 and TRBJ2-7 for the parts outside the CDR3, the full variable domain is EAGVTQFPSHSVIEKGQTVTLRCDPISGHDNLYWYRRVMGKEIKFLLHFVKESKQDESGMPNNRFLAERTGGTYSTLKVQPAELEDSGVYFCANSIQGTYEQYFGPGTRLTVT.

This clonotype was detected only a few times. V and J are TRBV5-8 and TRBJ2-7, with D perhaps TRBD2 (5 bases). Deletions cut 1 base from V and 3 bases from J, with 11 bases between. The CDR3 covers 14 residues. The germline V gene encodes CDR1 SGHTS and CDR2 YDEGEE. CDR3 in amino acids: CASSLMTTYYEQYF. CDR3 DNA sequence: TGTGCCAGCAGCTTGATGACTACTTACTACGAGCAGTACTTC.

This clonotype was detected many times. The chain recombines TRBV7-3 with TRBJ2-6; unclear D gene. Deletions cut 2 bases from V and 3 bases from J, with 5 bases between. The CDR3 has 14 amino acids. The germline CDR1 and CDR2 sequences are SGHTA and FQGTGA. The CDR3 DNA reads as TGTGCCAGCAGCTTATCTCTTGGGGCCAACGTCCTGACTTTC. Translating gives CASSLSLGANVLTF.

This clonotype was counted only a few times. This chain uses TRBV12-3 or TRBV12-4 with TRBJ2-7, with TRBD1 matching 9 bases. This CDR3 has 15 residues. J gave up 4 bases and V 6 bases, and 10 bases lay outside the gene matches. CDR3 coding DNA: TGTGCCAGCAGGGGCGGTAGGGACAGGGAATACGAGCAGTACTTC. It encodes CASRGGRDREYEQYF.

This clonotype was counted a few times. V usage is TRBV5-1 and J usage is TRBJ2-3; no firm D call. The V end was cut by 2 bases, the J end by 0 bases, with 7 bases between. Germline V gives CDR1 SGHRS, CDR2 YFSETQ. The CDR3 contains 14 residues. CDR3 in amino acids: CASSFVSSTDTQYF. The CDR3 nucleotides are TGCGCCAGCAGCTTCGTGAGTAGCACAGATACGCAGTATTTT.

At least ten counts were recorded for this clonotype. This chain connects TRBV7-2 to TRBJ1-6, with D unresolved. The CDR3 extends over 13 amino acids. Germline values: CDR1 SGHTA, CDR2 FQGNSA. Trimming pared 3 bases from V and 9 bases from J, leaving 9 bases between. CDR3 in DNA: TGTGCCAGCAGCTTTCGAGATCCTTCACCCCTCCACTTT. This translates into CASSFRDPSPLHF. The full variable domain, its missing parts supplied by reference TRBV7-2 and TRBJ1-6, is GAGVSQSPSNKVTEKGKDVELRCDPISGHTALYWYRQSLGQGLEFLIYFQGNSAPDKSGLPSDRFSAERTGGSVSTLTIQRTQQEDSAVYLCASSFRDPSPLHFGNGTRLTVT.

The sample holds many counts of this clonotype. One end of the junction does not line up with germline, which may come from a read error. The chain uses TRBV4-3 and TRBJ2-1, with D perhaps matching TRBD2 (7 bases). Germline V gene data show CDR1 as LGHNA and CDR2 as YSLEER. CDR3 size: 14 residues. CDR3 sequence: CASSTGGGDNEQFF. CDR3 coding DNA: TGCGCCAGCAGCACAGGAGGGGGGGACAACGAGCAGTTCTTC.

The sample holds many counts of this clonotype. The chain carries TRBV7-9 and TRBJ2-3; 7 bases map to TRBD1. The junction had 7 bases not matched to a gene; V was cut back by 5 bases and J by 2 bases. The CDR3 contains 15 residues. Germline V gene sequence: CDR1 SEHNR, CDR2 FQNEAQ (reference sequence). Here the CDR3 reads CASSPKGGYTDTQYF. As DNA, the CDR3 is TGTGCCAGCAGCCCAAAAGGGGGCTACACAGATACGCAGTATTTT.

The chain couples TRBV28 to TRBJ1-3; D ambiguous. With 5 bases removed from V and 0 bases from J, the gap between germline ends came to 17 bases. Germline loops: CDR1 MDHEN, CDR2 SYDVKM. The CDR3 consists of 17 residues. CDR3 protein: CASSVYGLGSSGNTIYF. The CDR3 bases are TGTGCCAGCAGTGTATACGGATTAGGGAGCTCTGGAAACACCATATATTTT.

This clonotype has a handful of counts. V is TRBV7-9 and J is TRBJ2-7; D gene ambiguous. CDR3 length: 13 residues. V was trimmed by 5 bases and J by 2 bases, leaving 10 bases between them. Germline V gene data show CDR1 as SEHNR and CDR2 as FQNEAQ (reference sequence). The CDR3 DNA sequence: TGTGCCAGCAGCCCTTACCCCACCTACGAGCAGTACTTC. Encoded protein: CASSPYPTYEQYF.

This clonotype was counted at least ten times. In DNA, the CDR3 is TGCGCCAGCAGCTTTAAAGGGGCCTCCCCGAATTCACCCCTCCACTTT. It is translated as CASSFKGASPNSPLHF. The chain couples TRBV5-1 to TRBJ1-6, with D perhaps matching TRBD1 (5 bases). CDR3 length: 16 amino acids. Germline CDR1 reads SGHRS; CDR2 reads YFSETQ. The ends were cut back, 2 bases at V and 7 bases at J, with 16 bases in the middle.

This clonotype was seen repeatedly, ten times or more. The J gene is TRBJ2-7, the V gene TRBV20-1; tentatively, D is TRBD2 (6 bases). The V gene's germline CDR1 is DFQATT and CDR2 SNEGSKA (reference sequence). The CDR3 extends over 14 amino acids. Deletions cut 5 bases from V and 5 bases from J, with 19 bases between. The CDR3 coding sequence is TGCAGTGCTGGGGTAGGAGGGATGGTCCACGAGCAGTACTTC. Protein: CSAGVGGMVHEQYF.

This clonotype was seen repeatedly, ten times or more. The chain has TRBV5-1 and TRBJ2-1; either TRBD1 or TRBD2 may supply D (5 bases each). In germline, CDR1 is SGHRS, CDR2 YFSETQ. The V end lost 0 bases, the J end lost 0 bases, and 19 bases lay between the germline ends. The CDR3 totals 19 residues. The CDR3 DNA reads TGCGCCAGCAGCTTGGACGCAGGGAGAGGTCCTGGCTCCTACAATGAGCAGTTCTTC. Translation gives CASSLDAGRGPGSYNEQFF.

The sample holds many counts of this clonotype. This rearrangement joins TRBV2 to TRBJ2-2, with TRBD1 as a possible D gene (5 bases). The V gene lost 4 bases and the J gene lost 4 bases, with 10 bases spanning the gap. CDR1 is SNHLY and CDR2 is FYNNEI in the germline V gene. The CDR3 covers 14 residues. CDR3 loop: CASSAGRGTGELFF. DNA for the CDR3: TGTGCCAGCAGTGCTGGTAGGGGCACCGGGGAGCTGTTTTTT.

To note about this clonotype: This may stem from a read error, because a much larger clone lies one nucleotide away. The chain couples TRBV6-1 to TRBJ2-5, with TRBD1 matching over 7 bases. The germline V gene has CDR1 MNHNS and CDR2 SASEGT. V lost 6 bases and J lost 4; bases outside the gene matches: 11. This CDR3 has 15 residues. CDR3 sequence: CASSNTGAGGETQYF. The CDR3 region has the DNA TGTGCCAGCAGCAACACAGGGGCTGGAGGAGAGACCCAGTACTTC.

This clonotype showed up many times. The gene calls are TRBV7-2 and TRBJ2-1, with D perhaps matching TRBD2 (7 bases). V was trimmed by 1 base and J by 13 bases, leaving 17 bases between them. Germline-derived CDR1 and CDR2 are SGHTA and FQGNSA. The CDR3 runs 14 residues. For the CDR3, the DNA is TGTGCCAGCAGCTTAGTGTTAGGGGGAGGGTCTCAGTTCTTC. Protein sequence: CASSLVLGGGSQFF.

In nucleotides, the CDR3 is TGCAGCGTCTCCGCGGGACTAGCGGGAGTGGGCGAGCAGTACTTC. Its translation: CSVSAGLAGVGEQYF. The V and J genes are TRBV29-1 and TRBJ2-7, with 14 bases identical to TRBD2. Germline V lookup: CDR1 SQVTM, CDR2 ANQGSEA. The CDR3 length is 15 residues. With V trimmed by 6 bases and J by 6 bases, 10 bases remained unmatched.

The sample holds a few counts of this clonotype. The chain employs TRBV7-2 and TRBJ2-7, with D possibly matching TRBD2 (6 bases). V was trimmed by 3 bases and J by 6 bases, leaving 18 bases between them. Germline CDR1 and CDR2: SGHTA and FQGNSA. The CDR3 is 15 residues long. This CDR3 reads CASSFSRGQGGEQYF. In nucleotides, the CDR3 is TGTGCCAGCAGCTTTAGTAGAGGGCAGGGAGGCGAGCAGTACTTC.

This clonotype was seen many times. The chain is built from TRBV15 and TRBJ1-3; D unresolved. From germline, CDR1 is LNHNV and CDR2 YYDKDF (reference sequence). The ends were cut back, 5 bases at V and 4 bases at J, with 15 bases in the middle. The CDR3 extends over 15 amino acids. The CDR3 protein is CATSWTSLRGNTIYF. In DNA form, the CDR3 reads TGTGCCACCAGCTGGACCTCCCTACGGGGAAACACCATATATTTT. Full variable domain (remainder filled in from reference TRBV15 and TRBJ1-3): DAMVIQNPRYQVTQFGKPVTLSCSQTLNHNVMYWYQQKSSQAPKLLFHYYDKDFNNEADTPDNFQSRRPNTSFCFLDIRSPGLGDTAMYLCATSWTSLRGNTIYFGEGSWLTVV.

The chain joins TRBV18 to TRBJ2-7; 9 bases fit TRBD1. The CDR3 spans 14 residues. CDR1 and CDR2 from the germline V gene are KGHSH and LQKENI. The V segment lost 5 bases and the J segment 6 bases; nucleotides outside the gene matches: 8. CDR3 residues: CASSFRDREGEQYF. CDR3 nucleotide sequence: TGTGCCAGCTCATTCCGGGACAGGGAGGGCGAGCAGTACTTC.

This clonotype was detected ten times or more. The rearrangement links TRBV29-1 to TRBJ1-3; D gene unclear. The CDR3 is 13 amino acids. CDR1 and CDR2 from the germline V gene are SQVTM and ANQGSEA. Trimming left V 6 bases short and J 0 bases short, with 9 bases between. The CDR3 coding sequence is TGCAGCGTCCACGGATCCTCTGGAAACACCATATATTTT. Protein product: CSVHGSSGNTIYF.

This clonotype came up many times. This rearrangement joins TRBV20-1 to TRBJ2-4; possibly TRBD2 for D (7 bases). The CDR3 has 14 residues. Germline CDR1 DFQATT, CDR2 SNEGSKA (reference sequence). V dropped 5 bases and J dropped 1 base, with 12 bases sitting between them. CDR3 nucleotides: TGCAGTGCTTGGGAGGGGGGTGCCAAAAACATTCAGTACTTC. Its protein is CSAWEGGAKNIQYF.